The 24 T cell receptor beta chains below all came from one sample that was sequenced in a study of shared clonotypes between healthy human individuals. Naivety among CD8 cells was defined by CD45RO negativity and positive CCR7 selection, thereby excluding terminally differentiated effector memory CD45RA+ cells. Some clones are missing from TCRdb's copy, which holds only in-frame ones; the method was immunoSEQ multiplex PCR. The data contain 750,000 to 1,000,000 clones, 80% to 95% of them seen just once; the ten biggest clones take up 24%. Material for sequencing was naive CD8+ T cells sorted from blood. The receptor source for this set is a young man in good health.

Concerning this clone: This same CDR3 is encoded by further DNA sequences in the sample. The chain carries TRBV9 and TRBJ2-1, with 12 bases that match TRBD2. Germline V gene data show CDR1 as SGDLS and CDR2 as YYNGEE. The trim removed 0 bases at V and 8 bases at J, leaving 3 bases unmatched. This CDR3 is built from 15 residues. The CDR3 DNA is TGTGCCAGCAGCGTAGAACTAGCGGGAGGCGATGAGCAGTTCTTC. Protein product: CASSVELAGGDEQFF. The complete variable domain, with remaining parts taken from reference TRBV9 and TRBJ2-1, reads DSGVTQTPKHLITATGQRVTLRCSPRSGDLSVYWYQQSLDQGLQFLIQYYNGEERAKGNILERFSAQQFPDLHSELNLSSLELGDSALYFCASSVELAGGDEQFFGPGTRLTVL.

The chain employs TRBV4-1 and TRBJ2-7, with unresolved D. With 1 base removed from V and 2 bases from J, the gap between germline ends came to 3 bases. CDR1 is MGHRA and CDR2 is YSYEKL in the germline V gene. The CDR3 consists of 12 residues. The CDR3: CASSQGTYEQYF. The CDR3 DNA reads TGCGCCAGCAGCCAAGGGACCTACGAGCAGTACTTC.

V and J are TRBV15 and TRBJ1-1, with a weak D call TRBD1 (5 bases). CDR3 length: 16 residues. The germline V gene has CDR1 LNHNV and CDR2 YYDKDF (reference sequence). Trimming left V 0 bases short and J 3 bases short, with 14 bases between. The CDR3 loop is CATSRDPGRLDTEAFF. The CDR3 nucleotides are TGTGCCACCAGCAGAGATCCGGGGCGTTTGGACACTGAAGCTTTCTTT.

This clone has just a few counts. The chain recombines TRBV9 with TRBJ2-1; D perhaps matches TRBD2 (6 bases). This CDR3 comprises 14 residues. V dropped 6 bases and J dropped 7 bases, with 17 bases sitting between them. From germline, CDR1 is SGDLS and CDR2 YYNGEE. The CDR3 sequence: CASNPGGIMNEQFF. CDR3 DNA sequence: TGTGCCAGCAACCCAGGCGGGATAATGAATGAGCAGTTCTTC.

V usage is TRBV11-2 and J usage is TRBJ2-2; D call uncertain. Trimming pared 1 base from V and 2 bases from J, leaving 17 bases between. The germline V gene has CDR1 SGHAT and CDR2 FQNNGV. This CDR3 comprises 18 residues. This CDR3 reads CASSLGGWQAKNTGELFF. In nucleotides, the CDR3 is TGTGCCAGCAGCTTAGGAGGTTGGCAGGCGAAAAACACCGGGGAGCTGTTTTTT. The entire variable domain, with the rest obtained from reference TRBV11-2 and TRBJ2-2, is as follows: EAGVAQSPRYKIIEKRQSVAFWCNPISGHATLYWYQQILGQGPKLLIQFQNNGVVDDSQLPKDRFSAERLKGVDSTLKIQPAKLEDSAVYLCASSLGGWQAKNTGELFFGEGSRLTVL.

The chain recombines TRBV30 with TRBJ1-1; 10 bases align to TRBD1. The germline CDR1 and CDR2 sequences are GTSNPN and SVGIG (reference sequence). The CDR3 totals 14 residues. The V gene end was trimmed by 5 bases and the J gene end by 3 bases; junction bases not matched to a gene: 6. The CDR3 sequence is CAWAYGTGDTEAFF. The DNA for the CDR3 is TGTGCCTGGGCTTATGGGACAGGGGACACTGAAGCTTTCTTT.

Comments on this clone: A far larger clone is one nucleotide away, so this likely arose from a read error. Additional DNA sequences in this sample encode the identical CDR3. The chain combines TRBV7-9 with TRBJ2-2; no clear D gene. Germline CDR1 reads SEHNR; CDR2 reads FQNEAQ (reference sequence). The CDR3 contains 12 residues. V lost 5 bases and J lost 3, with 4 bases in between. This CDR3 is CASSPDTGELFF. CDR3 sequence (DNA): TGTGCCAGCAGCCCAGACACCGGGGAGCTGTTTTTT.

This clone came up a few times. This rearrangement joins TRBV27 to TRBJ2-7; 8 bases align to TRBD1. This CDR3 spans 14 amino acids. Losses at the gene ends were 4 bases for V and 1 base for J; bases not matched to a gene: 3. CDR1 MNHEY and CDR2 SMNVEV come from the germline V gene (reference sequence). The CDR3 coding sequence is TGTGCCAGCAGTTACAGGGGGTGGTCCTACGAGCAGTACTTC. Translation: CASSYRGWSYEQYF.

V is TRBV5-1 and J is TRBJ1-1; D is unresolved. V lost 0 bases and J 3 bases, leaving 6 bases between the germline ends. Germline V CDR1 and CDR2: SGHRS, YFSETQ. This CDR3 is built from 13 residues. The CDR3 loop reads CASSLASYTEAFF. The CDR3, as DNA: TGCGCCAGCAGCTTGGCTTCTTACACTGAAGCTTTCTTT. The variable domain in full, completed from reference TRBV5-1 and TRBJ1-1, reads KAGVTQTPRYLIKTRGQQVTLSCSPISGHRSVSWYQQTPGQGLQFLFEYFSETQRNKGNFPGRFSGRQFSNSRSEMNVSTLELGDSALYLCASSLASYTEAFFGQGTRLTVV.

J is TRBJ2-3 and V is TRBV11-2, with 7 bases fitting TRBD2. The V gene's germline CDR1 is SGHAT and CDR2 FQNNGV. The CDR3 is 15 residues long. Unmatched junction bases numbered 7, after V lost 2 bases and J lost 5 bases. The CDR3 loop reads CASSLYALAEDTQYF. In DNA form, the CDR3 reads TGTGCCAGCAGCTTATACGCCCTAGCGGAAGATACGCAGTATTTT.

This chain links TRBV29-1 with TRBJ2-7, with 11 bases fitting TRBD2. The CDR3 contains 16 residues. Losses at the gene ends were 0 bases for V and 0 bases for J; bases not matched to a gene: 4. CDR1 is SQVTM, CDR2 ANQGSEA, per germline. The CDR3: CSVEDPTSGSSYEQYF. For the CDR3, the DNA is TGCAGCGTTGAAGATCCTACTAGCGGGAGCTCCTACGAGCAGTACTTC.

The genes are TRBV29-1 and TRBJ2-7, with 7 bases aligning to TRBD2. Unmatched junction bases numbered 8, after V lost 6 bases and J lost 0 bases. Germline loops: CDR1 SQVTM, CDR2 ANQGSEA. The length of the CDR3 is 14 residues. CDR3 nucleotide sequence: TGCAGCGTCGTTAGCGGGTTAACCTCCTACGAGCAGTACTTC. This sequence encodes CSVVSGLTSYEQYF.

V usage is TRBV27 and J usage is TRBJ2-3, with D possibly matching TRBD2 (6 bases). The CDR3 sequence is 16 residues long. CDR1 is MNHEY, CDR2 SMNVEV, per germline (reference sequence). Trimming left V 3 bases short and J 2 bases short, with 15 bases between. This CDR3 reads CASSFVTSRITDTQYF. The DNA for the CDR3 is TGTGCCAGCAGTTTTGTAACTAGCAGAATCACAGATACGCAGTATTTT.

The J gene is TRBJ2-1, the V gene TRBV2; no clear D. CDR1 SNHLY and CDR2 FYNNEI come from the germline V gene. The CDR3 is 15 residues long. V was shortened by 9 bases and J by 8 bases, with 23 bases between the two germline ends. The CDR3 region is CASKGGLFGIDEQFF. The CDR3 DNA follows: TGTGCCAGTAAGGGCGGCCTTTTCGGAATAGATGAGCAGTTCTTC.

This chain connects TRBV7-3 to TRBJ2-7, with D possibly being TRBD2 (5 bases). V lost 5 bases to trimming and J lost 2 bases, with 13 bases between them. The CDR3 has 14 amino acids. CDR1 and CDR2 (germline): SGHTA, FQGTGA. The CDR3 protein is CASSPSSGPYEQYF. Written as DNA, the CDR3 is TGTGCCAGCAGCCCTTCGAGCGGTCCCTACGAGCAGTACTTC.

The chain couples TRBV7-9 to TRBJ2-3; tentatively, D is TRBD2 (7 bases). With 8 bases removed from V and 2 bases from J, the gap between germline ends came to 14 bases. Germline V gives CDR1 SEHNR, CDR2 FQNEAQ (reference sequence). CDR3 length: 14 residues. This CDR3 reads CASVLGGATDTQYF. In nucleotides, the CDR3 is TGTGCCAGCGTGTTGGGGGGGGCCACAGATACGCAGTATTTT.

This clone turned up a few times. The rearrangement uses TRBV28 and TRBJ1-5, with D perhaps TRBD1 (6 bases). This CDR3 contains 14 residues. From germline, CDR1 is MDHEN and CDR2 SYDVKM. The ends were cut back, 6 bases at V and 4 bases at J, with 13 bases in the middle. The CDR3, as DNA: TGTGCCAGCAGGGGGCACAGGGAAAATCAGCCCCAGCATTTT. This translates into CASRGHRENQPQHF.

V and J are TRBV5-6 and TRBJ1-1; no clear D gene. This CDR3 region has 11 residues. Germline V CDR1 and CDR2: SGHDT, YYEEEE. Trimming cost V 0 bases and J 8 bases, with 5 bases left between them. CDR3 protein: CASSLGGEAFF. CDR3 sequence (DNA): TGTGCCAGCAGCTTGGGAGGGGAAGCTTTCTTT.

V and J are TRBV29-1 and TRBJ1-4; no definite D call. The CDR3 length is 15 residues. CDR1 is SQVTM and CDR2 is ANQGSEA in the germline V gene. The V end was cut by 6 bases, the J end by 7 bases, with 21 bases between. The CDR3 loop is CSVQPAGQWGEKLFF. CDR3 nucleotide sequence: TGCAGCGTCCAACCTGCTGGGCAGTGGGGTGAAAAACTGTTTTTT.

V and J are TRBV19 and TRBJ2-1; D is ambiguous. The V and J ends lost 7 bases and 5 bases respectively, with 18 bases between them. CDR1 is LNHDA and CDR2 is SQIVND in the germline V gene (reference sequence). The CDR3 loop spans 15 amino acids. The DNA for the CDR3 is TGTGCCAGTAAAGGAATGGCAGGCACGAACAATGAGCAGTTCTTC. Translating gives CASKGMAGTNNEQFF.

This clone was detected once. The chain links TRBV27 to TRBJ2-3; TRBD2 matches 7 bases. This CDR3 contains 17 residues. Germline V gene sequence: CDR1 MNHEY, CDR2 SMNVEV (reference sequence). Trimming took 4 bases from V and 2 from J; bases not matched to a gene: 12. CDR3 residues: CASSSGGRGVNTDTQYF. The CDR3, as DNA: TGTGCCAGCAGTTCGGGCGGGAGAGGTGTGAACACAGATACGCAGTATTTT.

The rearrangement links TRBV27 to TRBJ2-3, with TRBD2 identical over 13 bases. This CDR3 has 16 amino acids. The ends lost 5 bases at V and 4 bases at J; junction bases unmatched: 6. The germline CDR1 and CDR2 sequences are MNHEY and SMNVEV (reference sequence). CDR3 nucleotides: TGTGCCAGCAGTGTAGGGACTAGCGGGACCTCAGATACGCAGTATTTT. This encodes CASSVGTSGTSDTQYF.

The rearrangement uses TRBV29-1 and TRBJ1-4; no clear D. Per germline, CDR1 SQVTM and CDR2 ANQGSEA. The CDR3 consists of 8 residues. V lost 7 bases and J 8 bases, leaving 2 bases between the germline ends. CDR3 DNA: TGCAGCGCCGAAAAACTGTTTTTT. It is translated as CSAEKLFF.

This chain connects TRBV19 to TRBJ2-1, with 7 nucleotides matching TRBD2. Germline V gives CDR1 LNHDA, CDR2 SQIVND (reference sequence). CDR3 length: 18 amino acids. V was clipped by 3 bases and J by 2 bases; unmatched bases: 13. CDR3 in DNA: TGTGCCAGTAGTATCCGCGAATTGGGGGGGTCAGCCTACAATGAGCAGTTCTTC. Its protein product is CASSIRELGGSAYNEQFF. Supplemented by reference TRBV19 and TRBJ2-1, the full variable domain reads DGGITQSPKYLFRKEGQNVTLSCEQNLNHDAMYWYRQDPGQGLRLIYYSQIVNDFQKGDIAEGYSVSREKKESFPLTVTSAQKNPTAFYLCASSIRELGGSAYNEQFFGPGTRLTVL.